The entry below describes one TCR beta chain. Its antigen remains unidentified. The protocol was immunoSEQ multiplex PCR, while the TCRdb copy is restricted to in-frame clones and leaves out a portion. The sample carries about 280,000 clones, approximately 90% recorded once. CDR3 length: 12 amino acids. Between the trimmed V and J ends, which lost 5 bases and 11 bases, there was a span of 15 bases. The germline gives CDR1 MDHEN, CDR2 SYDVKM. This entry comes from a study of cytomegalovirus exposure and HLA in healthy donors. Study-level points and caveats: Among TCR beta chains, those listed as cytomegalovirus-associated numbered 164. Reportedly, diagnosis of cytomegalovirus status by the classifier showed high specificity and sensitivity. Under in vitro conditions, three CMV-associated chains were confirmed as specific for CMV antigens.

The chain recombines TRBV28 with TRBJ1-1, with TRBD1 as a possible D gene (6 bases). The sequencing input was PBMCs. The clonotype comes from a woman aged 18-30 years in good health and CMV-seronegative. Written as DNA, the CDR3 is TGTGCCAGCAGTCTATTACAGGGTGACGCTTTCTTT. This encodes CASSLLQGDAFF. Full variable domain (outside the CDR3, taken from reference TRBV28 and TRBJ1-1): DVKVTQSSRYLVKRTGEKVFLECVQDMDHENMFWYRQDPGLGLRLIYFSYDVKMKEKGDIPEGYSVSREKKERFSLILESASTNQTSMYLCASSLLQGDAFFGQGTRLTVV.